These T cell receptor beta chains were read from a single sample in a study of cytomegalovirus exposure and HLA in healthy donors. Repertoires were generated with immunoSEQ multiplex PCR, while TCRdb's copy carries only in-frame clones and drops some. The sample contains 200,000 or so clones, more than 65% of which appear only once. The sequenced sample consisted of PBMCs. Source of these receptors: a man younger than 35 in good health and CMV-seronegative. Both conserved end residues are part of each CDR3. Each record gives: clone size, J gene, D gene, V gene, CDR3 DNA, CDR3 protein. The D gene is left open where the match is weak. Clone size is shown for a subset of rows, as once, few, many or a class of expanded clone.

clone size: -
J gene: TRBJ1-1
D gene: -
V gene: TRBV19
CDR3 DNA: TGTGCCAGTAGTAGAGGACGGGAAAACACTGAAGCTTTCTTT
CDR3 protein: CASSRGRENTEAFF

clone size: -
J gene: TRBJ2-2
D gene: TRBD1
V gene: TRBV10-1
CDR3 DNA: TGCGCCAGCAGTGTCACAGGGGGCACCGGGGAGCTGTTTTTT
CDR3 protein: CASSVTGGTGELFF

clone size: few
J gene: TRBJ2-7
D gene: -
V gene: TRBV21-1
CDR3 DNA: TGTGCCAGCAGCAAAGATCGGCGGCAGCGAATATCGAGGTACGAGCAGTACTTC
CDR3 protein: CASSKDRRQRISRYEQYF

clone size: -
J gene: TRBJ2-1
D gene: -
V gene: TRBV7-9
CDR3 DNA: TGTGCCAGCACCGGGGGGCGAGGAATTGAGGAGCAGTTCTTC
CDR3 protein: CASTGGRGIEEQFF

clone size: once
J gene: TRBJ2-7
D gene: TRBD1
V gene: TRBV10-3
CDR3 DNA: TGTGCCATCAGCCGGGACAGGGGGCTGAACGAGCAGTACTTC
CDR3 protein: CAISRDRGLNEQYF

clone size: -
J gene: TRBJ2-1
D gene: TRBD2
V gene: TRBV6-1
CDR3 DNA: TGTGCCAGCAGTGAAAGGCTAGCGGGAACAACCGCCTACAATGAGCAGTTCTTC
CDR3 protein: CASSERLAGTTAYNEQFF

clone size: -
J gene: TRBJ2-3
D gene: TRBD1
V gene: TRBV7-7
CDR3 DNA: TGTGCTAGCAGCTTAGGGGGCCACCCAATCACAGATACGCAGTATTTT
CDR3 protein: CASSLGGHPITDTQYF

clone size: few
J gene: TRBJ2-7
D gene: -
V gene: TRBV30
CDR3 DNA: TGTGCCTGGAGTGTAGCAGGGGACGAGCAGTACTTC
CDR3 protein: CAWSVAGDEQYF

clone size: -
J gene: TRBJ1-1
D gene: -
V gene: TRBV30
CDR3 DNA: TGTGCCTACGGGAACCTGAACACTGAAGCTTTCTTT
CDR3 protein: CAYGNLNTEAFF

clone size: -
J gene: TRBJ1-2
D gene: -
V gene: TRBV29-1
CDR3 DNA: TGCAGCGCACCACAGGGATCCGGCTACACCTTC
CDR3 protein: CSAPQGSGYTF

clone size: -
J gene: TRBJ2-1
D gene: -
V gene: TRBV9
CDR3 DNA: TGTGCCAGCAGCGTAGGTTGGGCCCCGTCCTACAATGAGCAGTTCTTC
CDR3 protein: CASSVGWAPSYNEQFF

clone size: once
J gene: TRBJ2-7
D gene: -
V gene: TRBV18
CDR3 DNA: TGTGCCAGCTCACCCGGGTACGAGCAGTACTTC
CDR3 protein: CASSPGYEQYF

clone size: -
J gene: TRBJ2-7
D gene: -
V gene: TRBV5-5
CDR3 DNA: TGTGCCAGCAGCTACCCAGTGTTGTCGGGGAACACCTACGAGCAGTACTTC
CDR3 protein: CASSYPVLSGNTYEQYF

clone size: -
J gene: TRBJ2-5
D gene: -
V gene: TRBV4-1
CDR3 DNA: TGCGCCAGCAGCCAAGGTCGGACTACCACCGAGACCCAGTACTTC
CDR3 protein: CASSQGRTTTETQYF